A single sample is the source of the 15 T cell receptor beta chains below, sequenced in a study of shared clonotypes between healthy human individuals. The method was immunoSEQ multiplex PCR; TCRdb's version includes in-frame clones alone and lacks a portion of them. Here the sample spans approximately 240,000 clones, about 65% being singletons. Sequenced material: memory CD4+ T cells sorted from blood. Subset indicated: CD45RA-negative fraction. These receptors were taken from a man aged 25 to 45 in good health.

This chain joins TRBV18 and TRBJ1-3; D is unresolved. The CDR3 loop spans 14 amino acids. Trimming removed 2 bases from V and 1 base from J, with 6 bases in between. Germline CDR1 and CDR2: KGHSH and LQKENI. The DNA for the CDR3 is TGTGCCAGCTCACCAACTCTTTCTGGAAACACCATATATTTT. Translating it yields CASSPTLSGNTIYF.

This clone was recorded only once. This chain uses TRBV5-1 with TRBJ2-1, with D perhaps being TRBD1 or TRBD2 (5 bases each). CDR1 is SGHRS and CDR2 is YFSETQ in the germline V gene. Trimming removed 6 bases at V and 5 bases at J, with 15 bases between. The CDR3 spans 14 residues. CDR3: CASTQGERHNEQFF. CDR3 coding DNA: TGCGCCAGCACCCAAGGGGAGCGGCACAATGAGCAGTTCTTC. The whole variable domain, remainder taken from reference TRBV5-1 and TRBJ2-1, is KAGVTQTPRYLIKTRGQQVTLSCSPISGHRSVSWYQQTPGQGLQFLFEYFSETQRNKGNFPGRFSGRQFSNSRSEMNVSTLELGDSALYLCASTQGERHNEQFFGPGTRLTVL.

This clone has just one count. The gene calls are TRBV7-9 and TRBJ2-1; no clear D gene. The CDR3 is made up of 16 amino acids. Germline-derived CDR1 and CDR2 are SEHNR and FQNEAQ (reference sequence). V lost 4 bases and J lost 8, with 21 bases in between. The CDR3 spells CASSSLAGPKLDEQFF. CDR3 sequence (DNA): TGTGCCAGCAGCTCCTTAGCTGGCCCCAAATTGGATGAGCAGTTCTTC.

This clone has more than one count but fewer than ten. The gene calls are TRBV6-5 and TRBJ1-2; no firm D call. Trimming removed 0 bases at V and 7 bases at J, with 15 bases between. In germline, CDR1 is MNHEY, CDR2 SVGAGI. The CDR3 is made up of 15 amino acids. The DNA for the CDR3 is TGTGCCAGCAGTTACTCGTCCGGTGTCAGATCTGGCTACACCTTC. Protein sequence: CASSYSSGVRSGYTF.

The chain employs TRBV27 and TRBJ2-5; 9 nucleotides align to TRBD2. CDR3 length: 17 amino acids. Germline assignment: CDR1 MNHEY and CDR2 SMNVEV (reference sequence). V trimming: 4 bases; J trimming: 0 bases; junction bases outside the gene matches: 9. The CDR3 bases are TGTGCCAGCAGTTCAGGACTAGCGCATCCGTACCAAGAGACCCAGTACTTC. Protein sequence: CASSSGLAHPYQETQYF.

The J gene is TRBJ2-7, the V gene TRBV5-4; the D is unclear. CDR1 SGHNT and CDR2 YYREEE come from the germline V gene (reference sequence). V lost 3 bases, J lost 6 bases, and 16 bases lay in between. This CDR3 contains 14 residues. The chain's CDR3 is CASSSDLGTAEQYF. The CDR3 DNA reads TGTGCCAGCAGCTCGGATTTAGGTACCGCCGAGCAGTACTTC. Full variable domain (missing parts from reference TRBV5-4 and TRBJ2-7): ETGVTQSPTHLIKTRGQQVTLRCSSQSGHNTVSWYQQALGQGPQFIFQYYREEENGRGNFPPRFSGLQFPNYSSELNVNALELDDSALYLCASSSDLGTAEQYFGPGTRLTVT.

The J gene is TRBJ2-2, the V gene TRBV19; D could derive from TRBD1 or TRBD2 (5 bases each). Germline V gene data show CDR1 as LNHDA and CDR2 as SQIVND (reference sequence). The CDR3 totals 17 residues. Trimming shortened V by 1 base and J by 0 bases, and 12 bases separated the two germline ends. CDR3 nucleotide sequence: TGTGCCAGTAGTATAGGAGTGTGGGGGTCGAACACCGGGGAGCTGTTTTTT. Protein product: CASSIGVWGSNTGELFF.

The V and J genes are TRBV4-2 and TRBJ2-3; possibly TRBD2 for D (6 bases). Trimming shortened V by 1 base and J by 2 bases, and 7 bases separated the two germline ends. The CDR3 contains 14 residues. CDR1 and CDR2 from the germline V gene are LGHNA and YNFKEQ. The CDR3 DNA follows: TGTGCCAGCAGCCAAGGCGGGGACACAGATACGCAGTATTTT. Its translation: CASSQGGDTDTQYF.

This clone occurred a few times. The sample carries other DNA sequences with the same CDR3. The V gene is TRBV2, the J gene TRBJ1-1, with a tentative D call TRBD1 (5 bases). This CDR3 region has 13 residues. Germline values: CDR1 SNHLY, CDR2 FYNNEI. V lost 2 bases and J 7 bases, leaving 11 bases between the germline ends. The CDR3 sequence: CASSESARGEAFF. The DNA of the CDR3 is TGTGCCAGCAGTGAATCTGCGAGGGGTGAAGCTTTCTTT.

The chain joins TRBV7-8 to TRBJ1-1; D gene uncertain. Germline lookup yields CDR1 SGHVS and CDR2 FQNEAQ. This CDR3 is built from 13 residues. Trimming left V 3 bases short and J 8 bases short, with 13 bases between. The CDR3 DNA follows: TGTGCCAGCAGCTTTCGAAGTGGCCCCGAAGCTTTCTTT. As protein: CASSFRSGPEAFF. The variable domain in full, with the rest retrieved from reference TRBV7-8 and TRBJ1-1, is GAGVSQSPRYKVAKRGQDVALRCDPISGHVSLFWYQQALGQGPEFLTYFQNEAQLDKSGLPSDRFFAERPEGSVSTLKIQRTQQEDSAVYLCASSFRSGPEAFFGQGTRLTVV.

V gene TRBV5-4 combines with J gene TRBJ2-4; perhaps TRBD1 as D (6 bases). Trimming removed 3 bases from V and 2 bases from J, with 12 bases in between. CDR1 is SGHNT, CDR2 YYREEE, per germline (reference sequence). The CDR3 spans 15 residues. CDR3 bases: TGTGCCAGCAGCTCTCCCCGGGACACCAAAAACATTCAGTACTTC. It yields the protein CASSSPRDTKNIQYF.

This clone was seen ten or more times. The V gene is TRBV19, the J gene TRBJ2-1; TRBD1 agrees at 7 bases. Germline V lookup: CDR1 LNHDA, CDR2 SQIVND (reference sequence). The CDR3 totals 15 residues. V was pared by 2 bases and J by 1 base, with 2 bases of the junction left unmatched. CDR3 in DNA: TGTGCCAGTAGTATAACAGGGGATTCCTACAATGAGCAGTTCTTC. Translated: CASSITGDSYNEQFF.

The V call is TRBV6-5, the J call TRBJ2-7, with 8 bases lining up with TRBD2. Per germline, CDR1 MNHEY and CDR2 SVGAGI. With 5 bases clipped from V and 0 bases from J, the junction kept 3 bases outside the gene matches. CDR3 size: 14 residues. CDR3 sequence reads: CASSTGGSSYEQYF. The CDR3 nucleotides read TGTGCCAGCAGTACGGGGGGGAGCTCCTACGAGCAGTACTTC.

The chain employs TRBV7-8 and TRBJ2-7, with 7 positions matching TRBD2. The CDR3 runs to 13 residues. Trimming at V came to 4 bases and at J to 6 bases, leaving 6 bases not matched to a gene. Germline assignment: CDR1 SGHVS and CDR2 FQNEAQ. The CDR3 DNA is TGTGCCAGCAGCTCCCGAAGCGGGATCGAGCAGTACTTC. Amino acid sequence: CASSSRSGIEQYF.

The V gene is TRBV2, the J gene TRBJ2-7; 10 nucleotides match TRBD2. The V and J ends lost 8 bases and 7 bases, in that order; junction bases with no gene match: 20. This CDR3 comprises 17 residues. Germline V CDR1 and CDR2: SNHLY, FYNNEI. DNA for the CDR3: TGTGCCAGCTCCAAAACAGCGGGAGGGCCGAGGGCTCTTGAGCAGTACTTC. Translating gives CASSKTAGGPRALEQYF.